Below, one T cell receptor beta chain is given with its context. Its antigen is not yet known. Base qualities were left out, and no much larger clone turns up one base away. Taken from cysteine to phenylalanine, the CDR3 has 13 residues. The read is trimmed to its CDR3 DNA, 39 bases read in frame from base 1. CDR1 and CDR2 are read off the germline V gene as SGHTA and FQGTGA. V and J are truncated by 5 bases and 4 bases respectively, leaving an intervening sequence of 9 bases. This sample stems from a study of T cell repertoires in ileal Crohn's disease (dated by TCRdb to between 2018 and 2020). Broadly, across the study: At the time of surgery, about a third of patients were active smokers, and the median duration of disease was roughly 8.3 years. All patients had surgery for a complication: stricturing disease in roughly 61% and penetrating disease in roughly 39%. About half of the patients received postoperative therapy: eleven to twelve received thiopurines and roughly 17 received anti-TNF agents. The TCR repertoire was analysed in about 50 patients with Crohn's disease drawn from a prospective multicentre cohort. The study was conducted in parallel with a multicentre cohort that was designed to identify predictors of early endoscopic recurrence following ileocolonic resection. A Rutgeerts score above i0 was used to define endoscopic postoperative recurrence. A total of approximately 170 mucosal samples from some 57 patients were sequenced, collected from several sites on the surgical specimen as well as at postoperative endoscopy.

To be eligible, patients had to be adults with ileal or ileocolonic Crohn's disease and an indication for ileocolonic resection. Whole ileal mucosal biopsies were kept frozen at -80 degrees C prior to DNA extraction. Genomic DNA was isolated from frozen whole biopsies using a TRizol-based method, and the DNA was quantified with a NanoDrop 2000 spectrophotometer. For commercial TCRB immunosequencing, about 500 nanograms of biopsy DNA were submitted for each sample. Adaptive Biotechnology amplified the CDR3 regions from genomic DNA with a two-step multiplex PCR designed to control amplification bias. Primers covering every V and J gene segment were used in the first PCR, while barcodes and Illumina adapters were added in the second PCR. An Illumina instrument was used to sequence the CDR3 libraries. The original pipeline was this. The analysis drew on both the pipelines supplied by the vendor and custom analysis of the raw data in R/Bioconductor running R version 3.3.0. Clonality, which ranges from 0 to 1, was calculated as the inverse of the normalised Shannon entropy across all productive clones. High-frequency clones were defined as the share of the repertoire taken up by the top 100 clones, keeping only clones that passed a 95% confidence test. Repertoire diversity was measured with the Simpson index, and overlap between samples was measured with the Morisita-Horn index. TCRdb carries this immuneACCESS record with in-frame sequences only. Its versions omit some clonotypes, under half of them owing to an unresolved V gene in the studies checked, with the rest unexplained. That table furnishes V, J and clone size, whereas the DNA furnished D and trimming. This sample lists 6,500 to 10,000 clones; roughly 79% were detected once. The ten top clones hold around 4.8% of the sample.

What the authors observed across the whole study: A significantly higher proportion of clonal expansions was observed in active smokers at surgery than in non-smokers (about 25% vs 18%, p=0.02). Only a subgroup of patients, of unstated size, had mucosal CD4 and CD8 T cells sorted and sequenced. Higher percentages of high-frequency clones at the time of surgery were linked to endoscopic recurrence, and every patient with clonality above 26.8% (18/57) had recurrence. More high-frequency clones were carried by sorted CD8 T cells than by CD4 T cells, suggesting that mucosal expansions were mainly CD8.

The V gene is TRBV7-3 and the J gene is TRBJ2-1; the D gene is possibly TRBD2, with 5 bases matching. Sequencing input: ileal tissue. This receptor was taken from an adult with Crohn's disease. The nucleotides are TGTGCCAGCAGCAAAGGAGGTTACAATGAGCAGTTCTTC. Translated, it gives CASSKGGYNEQFF.